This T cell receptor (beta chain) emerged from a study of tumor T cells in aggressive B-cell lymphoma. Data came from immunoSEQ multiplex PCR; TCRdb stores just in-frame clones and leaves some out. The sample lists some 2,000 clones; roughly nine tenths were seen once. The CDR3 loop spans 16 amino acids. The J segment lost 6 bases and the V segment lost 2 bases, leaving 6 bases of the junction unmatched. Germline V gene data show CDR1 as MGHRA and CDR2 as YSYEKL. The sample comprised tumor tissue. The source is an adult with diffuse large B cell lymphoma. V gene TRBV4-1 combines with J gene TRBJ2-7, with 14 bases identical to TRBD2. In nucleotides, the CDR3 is TGCGCCAGCAGCCAAACCGGGACTAGCGGGAGAAGCGAGCAGTACTTC. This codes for CASSQTGTSGRSEQYF.